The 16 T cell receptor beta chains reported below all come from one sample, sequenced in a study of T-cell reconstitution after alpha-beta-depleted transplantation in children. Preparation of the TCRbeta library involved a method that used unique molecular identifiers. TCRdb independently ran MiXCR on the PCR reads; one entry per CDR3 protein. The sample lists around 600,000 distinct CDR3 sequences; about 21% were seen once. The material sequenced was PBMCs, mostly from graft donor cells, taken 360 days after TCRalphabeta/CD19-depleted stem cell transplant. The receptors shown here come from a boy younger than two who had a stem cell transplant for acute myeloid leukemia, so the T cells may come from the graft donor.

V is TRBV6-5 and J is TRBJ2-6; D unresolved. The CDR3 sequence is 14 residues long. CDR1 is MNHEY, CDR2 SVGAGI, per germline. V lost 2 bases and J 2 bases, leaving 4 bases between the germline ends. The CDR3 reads CASSYGTGANVLTF. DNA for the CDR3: TGTGCCAGCAGTTACGGCACTGGGGCCAACGTCCTGACTTTC.

CDR3 DNA: TGTGCCAGCAGCAGTTGGGACTCTGGCCAAGAGACCCAGTACTTC. It codes for CASSSWDSGQETQYF. The chain joins TRBV7-9 to TRBJ2-5, with D tentatively TRBD2 (6 bases). The CDR3 runs to 15 residues. The germline CDR1 and CDR2 sequences are SEHNR and FQNEAQ (reference sequence). V was clipped by 5 bases and J by 1 base, with 14 bases between them.

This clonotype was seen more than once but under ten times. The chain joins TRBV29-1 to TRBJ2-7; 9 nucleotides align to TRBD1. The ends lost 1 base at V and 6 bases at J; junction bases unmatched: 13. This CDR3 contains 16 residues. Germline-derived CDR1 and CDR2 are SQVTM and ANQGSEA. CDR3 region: CSVEGLIQGAVGEQYF. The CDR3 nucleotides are TGCAGCGTTGAAGGTTTGATACAGGGGGCAGTCGGCGAGCAGTACTTC.

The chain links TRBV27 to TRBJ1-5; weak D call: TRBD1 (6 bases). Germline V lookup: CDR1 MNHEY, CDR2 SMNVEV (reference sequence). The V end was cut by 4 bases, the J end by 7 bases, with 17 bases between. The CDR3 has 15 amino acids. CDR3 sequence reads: CASSSQGTPAQPQHF. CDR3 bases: TGTGCCAGCAGTTCACAGGGCACCCCGGCACAGCCCCAGCATTTT.

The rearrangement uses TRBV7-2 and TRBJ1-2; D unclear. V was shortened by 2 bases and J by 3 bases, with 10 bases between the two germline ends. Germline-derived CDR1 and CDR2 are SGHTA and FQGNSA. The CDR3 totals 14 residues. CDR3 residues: CASSLPVLHYGYTF. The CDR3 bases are TGTGCCAGCAGCTTACCAGTCTTACACTATGGCTACACCTTC.

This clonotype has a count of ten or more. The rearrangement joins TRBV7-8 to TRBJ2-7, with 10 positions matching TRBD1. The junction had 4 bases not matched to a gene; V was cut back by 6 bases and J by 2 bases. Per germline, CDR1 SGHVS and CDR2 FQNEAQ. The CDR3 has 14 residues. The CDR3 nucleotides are TGTGCCAGCAGGGGGACAGGGGTCACCTACGAGCAGTACTTC. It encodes CASRGTGVTYEQYF.

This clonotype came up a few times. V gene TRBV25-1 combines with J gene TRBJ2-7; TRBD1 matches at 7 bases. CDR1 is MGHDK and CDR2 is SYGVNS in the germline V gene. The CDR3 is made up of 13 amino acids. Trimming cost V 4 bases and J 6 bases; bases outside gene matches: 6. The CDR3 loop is CASSAATGSEQYF. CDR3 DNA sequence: TGTGCCAGCAGTGCCGCGACAGGGAGCGAGCAGTACTTC.

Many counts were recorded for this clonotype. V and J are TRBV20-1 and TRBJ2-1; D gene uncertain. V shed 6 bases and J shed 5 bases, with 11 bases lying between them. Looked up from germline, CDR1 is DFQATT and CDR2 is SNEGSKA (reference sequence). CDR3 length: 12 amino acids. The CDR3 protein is CSATDRDNEQFF. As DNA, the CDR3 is TGCAGTGCCACGGACCGAGACAATGAGCAGTTCTTC.

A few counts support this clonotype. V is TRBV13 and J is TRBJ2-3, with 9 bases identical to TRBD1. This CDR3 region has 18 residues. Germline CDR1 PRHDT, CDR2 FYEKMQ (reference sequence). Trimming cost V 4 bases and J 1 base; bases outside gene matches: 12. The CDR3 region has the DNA TGTGCCAGCAGCTGGTACGATCTCCGGGACAGGGGCACAGATACGCAGTATTTT. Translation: CASSWYDLRDRGTDTQYF.

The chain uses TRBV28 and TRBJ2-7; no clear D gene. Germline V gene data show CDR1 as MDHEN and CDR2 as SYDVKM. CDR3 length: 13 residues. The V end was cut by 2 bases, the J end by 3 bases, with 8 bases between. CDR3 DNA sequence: TGTGCCAGCAGTTTAGCCAGATACTACGAGCAGTACGTC. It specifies CASSLARYYEQYV.

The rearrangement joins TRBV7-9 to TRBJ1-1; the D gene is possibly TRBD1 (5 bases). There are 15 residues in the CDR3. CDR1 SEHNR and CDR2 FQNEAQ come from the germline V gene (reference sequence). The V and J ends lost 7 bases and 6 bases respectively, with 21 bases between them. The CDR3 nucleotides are TGTGCCAGCACCCTGATCCTAGGGGATGTTCCTGAAGCTTTCTTT. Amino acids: CASTLILGDVPEAFF.

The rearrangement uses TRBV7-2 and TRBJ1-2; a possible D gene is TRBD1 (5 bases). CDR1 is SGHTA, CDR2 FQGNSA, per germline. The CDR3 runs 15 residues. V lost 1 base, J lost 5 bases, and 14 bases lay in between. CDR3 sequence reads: CASSLVPGPYYGYTF. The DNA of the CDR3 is TGTGCCAGCAGCTTAGTTCCAGGGCCTTATTATGGCTACACCTTC.

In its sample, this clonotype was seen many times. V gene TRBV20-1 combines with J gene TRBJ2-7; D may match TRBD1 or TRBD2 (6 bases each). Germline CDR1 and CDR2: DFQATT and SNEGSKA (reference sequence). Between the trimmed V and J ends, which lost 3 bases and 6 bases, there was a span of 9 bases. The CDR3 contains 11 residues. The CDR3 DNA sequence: TGCAGTGCTAGGGGGGGCGGCGAGCAGTACTTC. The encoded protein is CSARGGGEQYF.

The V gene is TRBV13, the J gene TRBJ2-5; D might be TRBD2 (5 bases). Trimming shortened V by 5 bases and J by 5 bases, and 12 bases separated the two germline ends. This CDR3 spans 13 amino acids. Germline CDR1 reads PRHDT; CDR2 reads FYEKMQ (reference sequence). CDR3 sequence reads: CASSTRGRETQYF. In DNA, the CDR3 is TGTGCCAGCAGCACCCGCGGGCGGGAGACCCAGTACTTC.

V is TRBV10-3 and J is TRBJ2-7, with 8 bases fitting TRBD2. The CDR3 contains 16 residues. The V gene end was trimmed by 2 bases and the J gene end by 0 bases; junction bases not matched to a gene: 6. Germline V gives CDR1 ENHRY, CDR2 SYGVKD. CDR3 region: CAISELSGVPSYEQYF. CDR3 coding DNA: TGTGCCATCAGTGAGCTTAGCGGGGTCCCCTCCTACGAGCAGTACTTC.

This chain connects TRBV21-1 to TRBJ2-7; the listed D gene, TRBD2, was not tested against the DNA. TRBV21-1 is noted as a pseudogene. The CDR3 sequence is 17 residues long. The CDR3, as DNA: TGTGCCAGCAGCAAGGGTACACCGATCGGGCCGTACTACGAGCAGTACTTC. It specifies CASSKGTPIGPYYEQYF.